This T cell receptor beta chain derives from a study of T cell changes during pregnancy in multiple sclerosis. This clone occurred once. This table comes from immunoSEQ multiplex PCR, and its TCRdb copy is limited to in-frame clones, with some not included. The sample contains about 41,000 clones, 80% to 90% of which appear only once. The TCR sequence derives from a female donor with multiple sclerosis, enrolled in a pregnancy study. Sequencing used CD4+ T cells from peripheral blood mononuclear cells, obtained in the first trimester of pregnancy.

The chain's CDR3 is CASSFLTLVRRGNEQFF. CDR3 in DNA: TGTGCCAGCAGTTTCCTCACGTTAGTGAGGCGCGGCAATGAGCAGTTCTTC. This chain joins TRBV28 and TRBJ2-1; D call uncertain. Trimming took 3 bases from V and 6 from J, leaving 21 bases between them. Germline lookup yields CDR1 MDHEN and CDR2 SYDVKM. There are 17 residues in the CDR3.